This entry lists 25 T cell receptor beta chains sequenced from one sample in a study of CD4 T cell repertoires in COVID-19. Sequencing was performed with immunoSEQ multiplex PCR; in TCRdb, only in-frame clones are kept and a portion is missing. The sample holds about 75,000 clones, 83% seen once. The sample in question was CD4+ T cells from peripheral blood, obtained after recovery from COVID-19. The source is a human donor who had COVID-19.

The J gene is TRBJ2-2, the V gene TRBV18, with 7 bases fitting TRBD1. Unmatched junction bases numbered 2, after V lost 1 base and J lost 0 bases. The germline V gene encodes CDR1 KGHSH and CDR2 LQKENI. CDR3 length: 16 amino acids. The CDR3 sequence: CASSPLQGANTGELFF. CDR3 DNA: TGTGCCAGCTCACCACTGCAGGGGGCGAACACCGGGGAGCTGTTTTTT.

The chain has TRBV7-2 and TRBJ1-2; a possible D gene is TRBD1 (6 bases). Germline CDR1 is SGHTA and CDR2 is FQGNSA. V shed 5 bases and J shed 7 bases, with 23 bases lying between them. This CDR3 has 16 residues. The CDR3 DNA reads as TGTGCCAGCAGCCCCCAAGGGGCTGGGGGCAGGGGTGGCTACACCTTC. It is translated as CASSPQGAGGRGGYTF.

The chain recombines TRBV4-2 with TRBJ1-5; D is uncertain. This CDR3 is 15 amino acids long. Germline CDR1 and CDR2: LGHNA and YNFKEQ. V gave up 0 bases and J gave up 3 bases, with 9 bases separating them. The CDR3 region has the DNA TGTGCCAGCAGCCAAGATAGGATGACCAATCAGCCCCAGCATTTT. Protein sequence: CASSQDRMTNQPQHF.

CDR3 in amino acids: CASSAGSGRALPEQYF. CDR3 DNA sequence: TGTGCCAGCAGCGCCGGCAGCGGGAGGGCCCTCCCCGAGCAGTACTTC. The chain links TRBV2 to TRBJ2-7; 10 bases agree with TRBD2. This CDR3 contains 16 residues. Germline values: CDR1 SNHLY, CDR2 FYNNEI. V gave up 6 bases and J gave up 6 bases; unmatched junction bases: 14.

This clone was detected only once. The chain combines TRBV5-1 with TRBJ2-1, with 7 bases lining up with TRBD2. CDR1 is SGHRS, CDR2 YFSETQ, per germline. With V trimmed by 5 bases and J by 2 bases, 4 bases remained unmatched. The CDR3 has 14 amino acids. The CDR3 DNA is TGCGCCAGCAGACCGGGGGGAACCTACAATGAGCAGTTCTTC. Protein sequence: CASRPGGTYNEQFF.

The chain employs TRBV19 and TRBJ2-2; 9 bases match TRBD1. Unmatched junction bases numbered 3, after V lost 0 bases and J lost 7 bases. Germline loops: CDR1 LNHDA, CDR2 SQIVND (reference sequence). This CDR3 has 15 amino acids. CDR3 nucleotide sequence: TGTGCCAGTAGTATAGAAAGACAGGGGGTCGGGGAGCTGTTTTTT. Residues: CASSIERQGVGELFF.

In its sample, this clone was seen once. The rearrangement links TRBV5-1 to TRBJ2-3; the D gene is possibly TRBD2 (6 bases). The CDR3 runs to 14 residues. The ends were cut back, 4 bases at V and 0 bases at J, with 9 bases in the middle. Germline CDR1 SGHRS, CDR2 YFSETQ. CDR3 region: CASSRDSSTDTQYF. In DNA form, the CDR3 reads TGCGCCAGCAGCAGGGACTCTAGCACAGATACGCAGTATTTT.

The V and J genes are TRBV2 and TRBJ1-2; D may be TRBD1 (5 bases). The CDR3 contains 13 residues. The V gene lost 2 bases and the J gene lost 4 bases, with 8 bases spanning the gap. Germline CDR1 SNHLY, CDR2 FYNNEI. The DNA for the CDR3 is TGTGCCAGCAGTGAATCAGGGCCCTATGGCTACACCTTC. Its translation is CASSESGPYGYTF.

V gene TRBV18 combines with J gene TRBJ2-3; D is possibly TRBD1 or TRBD2 (6 bases each). V lost 3 bases and J 1 base, leaving 14 bases between the germline ends. The V gene's germline CDR1 is KGHSH and CDR2 LQKENI. The CDR3 has 16 residues. DNA of the CDR3: TGTGCCAGCTCACCGGGGAGGACAGCAGGCACAGATACGCAGTATTTT. Encoded protein: CASSPGRTAGTDTQYF.

This clone was seen only once. This chain uses TRBV2 with TRBJ2-2, with 10 bases matching TRBD2. CDR1 and CDR2 (germline): SNHLY, FYNNEI. V shed 6 bases and J 4 bases; nucleotides not matched to a gene: 5. The CDR3 is 15 amino acids. CDR3 sequence: CASRSTSGFTGELFF. The DNA for the CDR3 is TGTGCCAGCAGATCGACTAGCGGGTTCACCGGGGAGCTGTTTTTT.

V is TRBV10-1 and J is TRBJ2-3; weak D call: TRBD2 (6 bases). With 2 bases removed from V and 0 bases from J, the gap between germline ends came to 6 bases. This CDR3 has 14 residues. CDR1 and CDR2 (germline): WNHNN, SYGVQD (reference sequence). CDR3: CASSEGTSTDTQYF. CDR3 nucleotide sequence: TGCGCCAGCAGTGAGGGGACTAGCACAGATACGCAGTATTTT.

V and J are TRBV28 and TRBJ1-3; D is perhaps TRBD1 (6 bases). CDR3 length: 15 amino acids. Trimming removed 4 bases at V and 0 bases at J, with 10 bases between. Germline loops: CDR1 MDHEN, CDR2 SYDVKM. The DNA of the CDR3 is TGTGCCAGCAGTTGGGACACTAACTCTGGAAACACCATATATTTT. Translation gives CASSWDTNSGNTIYF.

This clone was recorded only once. The V call is TRBV9, the J call TRBJ2-4; D is ambiguous. Germline V CDR1 and CDR2: SGDLS, YYNGEE. The CDR3 has 16 residues. Deletions cut 8 bases from V and 0 bases from J, with 18 bases between. CDR3 amino acids: CASPQRILLAKNIQYF. In DNA form, the CDR3 reads TGTGCCAGTCCACAGCGCATCTTACTAGCCAAAAACATTCAGTACTTC.

V and J are TRBV19 and TRBJ2-7, with TRBD1 identical over 7 bases. The CDR3 is made up of 13 amino acids. V lost 8 bases to trimming and J lost 1 base; unmatched junction nucleotides: 5. In germline, CDR1 is LNHDA, CDR2 SQIVND (reference sequence). In DNA form, the CDR3 reads TGTGCCAGTGCCCCGACAGGGTCCTACGAGCAGTACTTC. Protein: CASAPTGSYEQYF.

V and J are TRBV6-1 and TRBJ1-3; TRBD1 aligns across 8 bases. This CDR3 is 17 amino acids long. Unmatched junction bases numbered 9, after V lost 3 bases and J lost 2 bases. Germline CDR1 MNHNS, CDR2 SASEGT. The CDR3 nucleotides read TGTGCCAGCAGTGAGCGGTCCAGGGGGCAGGCTGGAAACACCATATATTTT. It translates to CASSERSRGQAGNTIYF.

This chain joins TRBV6-1 and TRBJ1-5, with TRBD1 matching 7 bases. J gave up 0 bases and V 4 bases, and 9 bases lay outside the gene matches. The CDR3 length is 17 residues. From germline, CDR1 is MNHNS and CDR2 SASEGT. Written as DNA, the CDR3 is TGTGCCAGCAGTGCCCGACAGGGTTCGAATAGCAATCAGCCCCAGCATTTT. Translated: CASSARQGSNSNQPQHF.

This sequence joins TRBV6-6 and TRBJ1-1; D may be TRBD1 (6 bases). V was shortened by 3 bases and J by 0 bases, with 8 bases between the two germline ends. The germline CDR1 and CDR2 sequences are MNHNY and SVGAGI (reference sequence). The CDR3 sequence is 14 residues long. CDR3 amino acids: CASSYGGLNTEAFF. The CDR3 DNA is TGTGCCAGCAGTTATGGGGGGCTGAACACTGAAGCTTTCTTT.

This chain joins TRBV7-8 and TRBJ1-2; D is perhaps TRBD1 (5 bases). Trimming removed 0 bases at V and 3 bases at J, with 8 bases between. The CDR3 runs to 14 residues. Germline lookup yields CDR1 SGHVS and CDR2 FQNEAQ. CDR3 DNA sequence: TGTGCCAGCAGCTTAGCGGGACTTGACTATGGCTACACCTTC. It yields the protein CASSLAGLDYGYTF.

The V and J genes are TRBV6-1 and TRBJ2-3; TRBD2 might be the D (6 bases). V lost 4 bases and J lost 0, with 14 bases in between. CDR1 MNHNS and CDR2 SASEGT come from the germline V gene. This CDR3 is 16 amino acids long. CDR3 region: CASSGGVVGSTDTQYF. The DNA for the CDR3 is TGTGCCAGCAGTGGGGGGGTCGTGGGGAGCACAGATACGCAGTATTTT.

The chain uses TRBV28 and TRBJ1-1; 10 nucleotides line up with TRBD1. The CDR3 loop spans 14 amino acids. V was clipped by 5 bases and J by 7 bases; unmatched bases: 7. From germline, CDR1 is MDHEN and CDR2 SYDVKM. This CDR3 is CASSPGTGENEAFF. CDR3 sequence (DNA): TGTGCCAGCAGTCCCGGGACAGGGGAAAATGAAGCTTTCTTT.

The CDR3 loop is CASSSLLGGELFF. The CDR3 region has the DNA TGTGCCAGCAGTTCTCTCCTTGGCGGGGAGCTGTTTTTT. The J gene is TRBJ2-2, the V gene TRBV7-6; D is unresolved. Between the trimmed V and J ends, which lost 6 bases and 7 bases, there was a span of 12 bases. Germline V gene data show CDR1 as SGHVS and CDR2 as FNYEAQ. The CDR3 has 13 amino acids.

The rearrangement links TRBV25-1 to TRBJ1-3; no clear D gene. V dropped 3 bases and J dropped 0 bases, with 6 bases sitting between them. In germline, CDR1 is MGHDK, CDR2 SYGVNS. CDR3 length equals 14 residues. CDR3 sequence reads: CASSDGSSGNTIYF. DNA for the CDR3: TGTGCCAGCAGTGACGGGAGCTCTGGAAACACCATATATTTT. The variable domain in full, with the rest retrieved from reference TRBV25-1 and TRBJ1-3, is EADIYQTPRYLVIGTGKKITLECSQTMGHDKMYWYQQDPGMELHLIHYSYGVNSTEKGDLSSESTVSRIRTEHFPLTLESARPSHTSQYLCASSDGSSGNTIYFGEGSWLTVV.

This chain connects TRBV5-5 to TRBJ2-7; weak D call: TRBD1 (5 bases). The CDR3 loop spans 16 amino acids. The V gene's germline CDR1 is SGHKS and CDR2 YYEKEE (reference sequence). V was pared by 0 bases and J by 0 bases, with 13 bases between. Written as DNA, the CDR3 is TGTGCCAGCAGCTTGGGTGGGGCCGTCAGCTCCTACGAGCAGTACTTC. It translates to CASSLGGAVSSYEQYF.

The chain recombines TRBV5-6 with TRBJ1-2; no reliable D call. V shed 4 bases and J shed 1 base, with 14 bases lying between them. Germline assignment: CDR1 SGHDT and CDR2 YYEEEE. This CDR3 is built from 15 residues. The CDR3, as DNA: TGTGCCAGCAGCCCGGACGGACGCAGTAACTATGGCTACACCTTC. Translating gives CASSPDGRSNYGYTF.

V gene TRBV9 combines with J gene TRBJ2-1; 8 nucleotides agree with TRBD1. V shed 3 bases and J 1 base; nucleotides not matched to a gene: 6. The CDR3 is made up of 16 amino acids. CDR1 is SGDLS and CDR2 is YYNGEE in the germline V gene. The CDR3 region has the DNA TGTGCCAGCAGCGGAAGGACAGGGCCTTCCTACAATGAGCAGTTCTTC. Encoded protein: CASSGRTGPSYNEQFF.